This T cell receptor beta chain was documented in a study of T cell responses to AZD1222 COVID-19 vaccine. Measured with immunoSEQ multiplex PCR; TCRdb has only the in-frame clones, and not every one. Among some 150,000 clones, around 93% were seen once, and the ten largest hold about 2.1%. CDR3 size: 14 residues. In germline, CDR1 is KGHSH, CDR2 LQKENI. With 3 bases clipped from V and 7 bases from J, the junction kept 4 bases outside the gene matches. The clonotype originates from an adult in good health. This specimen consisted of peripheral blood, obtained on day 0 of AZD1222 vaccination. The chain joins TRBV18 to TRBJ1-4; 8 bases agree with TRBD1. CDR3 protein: CASSPAGQGEKLFF. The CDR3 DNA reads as TGTGCCAGCTCACCGGCTGGACAGGGTGAAAAACTGTTTTTT. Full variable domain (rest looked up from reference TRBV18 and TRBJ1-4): NAGVMQNPRHLVRRRGQEARLRCSPMKGHSHVYWYRQLPEEGLKFMVYLQKENIIDESGMPKERFSAEFPKEGPSILRIQQVVRGDSAAYFCASSPAGQGEKLFFGSGTQLSVL.